A single sample gave rise to the 16 T cell receptor beta chains below, sequenced in a study of metastatic and nonmetastatic thyroid tumors. Patients had received no treatment of any kind before thyroid surgery. Via MiXCR, TCRdb re-called the PCR reads. The sample has 23,000 or so clones, around a fifth seen once. Material: blood. The receptors were gathered from a male donor with papillary thyroid cancer or a benign thyroid nodule (not recorded which). Some clones in this sample may be carry-over from other donors' samples.

On this clone itself: Being one base from a much bigger clone, this may be a read error. The CDR3 DNA is TGTGCCAGCAGCTGGGGACAGTACCAAGATACCCAGTACTTC. Amino acid sequence: CASSWGQYQDTQYF. The V gene is TRBV5-5, the J gene TRBJ2-5; 7 bases are a match to TRBD1. The CDR3 contains 14 residues. The V gene's germline CDR1 is SGHKS and CDR2 YYEKEE (reference sequence).

This clone was detected ten times or more. This chain uses TRBV7-2 with TRBJ1-3; 9 bases are a match to TRBD1. J lost 3 bases, V lost 0 bases, and 3 bases had no gene match. Germline CDR1 reads SGHTA; CDR2 reads FQGNSA. This CDR3 has 16 residues. CDR3: CASSLAGTGSGNTIYF. The CDR3 nucleotides are TGTGCCAGCAGCTTAGCGGGGACAGGGAGTGGAAACACCATATATTTT. The whole variable domain, filled in from reference TRBV7-2 and TRBJ1-3, reads GAGVSQSPSNKVTEKGKDVELRCDPISGHTALYWYRQSLGQGLEFLIYFQGNSAPDKSGLPSDRFSAERTGGSVSTLTIQRTQQEDSAVYLCASSLAGTGSGNTIYFGEGSWLTVV.

With respect to this clone: The junction and the germline gene differ at one end; a read error may be behind it. This same CDR3 is encoded by further DNA sequences in the sample. The genes are TRBV6-2 or TRBV6-3 and TRBJ2-2, with D maybe TRBD1 (5 bases). Germline V lookup: CDR1 MNHEY, CDR2 SVGEGT. The CDR3 is 15 amino acids. For the CDR3, the DNA is TGTGCCAGTAGTTATGCAGGGCCGAGCACCGGGGAGCTGTTTTTT. Its translation is CASSYAGPSTGELFF.

There are a few counts of this clone. Compared with germline, one end of the junction differs, possibly owing to a read error. This same CDR3 is encoded by further DNA sequences in the sample. The chain couples TRBV19 to TRBJ2-2; D is possibly TRBD2 (6 bases). There are 14 residues in the CDR3. Germline assignment: CDR1 LNHDA and CDR2 SQIVND (reference sequence). The CDR3 coding sequence is TGTGCCACCACCCCGGACTATAACACTGGGGAGCTGTTTTTT. Translation: CATTPDYNTGELFF.

This clone has just a few counts. The chain combines TRBV6-1 with TRBJ2-1; D perhaps matches TRBD2 (5 bases). Trimming removed 4 bases at V and 7 bases at J, with 17 bases between. The CDR3 covers 15 residues. Germline loops: CDR1 MNHNS, CDR2 SASEGT. CDR3 sequence reads: CASSGGLFDWNEQFF. CDR3 DNA: TGTGCCAGCAGTGGAGGACTTTTTGACTGGAATGAGCAGTTCTTC.

Sample share makes this clone medium-sized. V gene TRBV27 combines with J gene TRBJ2-7; D call uncertain. Germline CDR1 MNHEY, CDR2 SMNVEV (reference sequence). The ends were cut back, 4 bases at V and 0 bases at J, with 22 bases in the middle. CDR3 length equals 18 residues. The CDR3 loop is CASSSNTPRPGDSYEQYF. DNA for the CDR3: TGTGCCAGCAGTTCTAACACTCCACGACCCGGAGACTCCTACGAGCAGTACTTC.

This clone rates as medium-sized. V and J are TRBV28 and TRBJ2-1; 11 nucleotides line up with TRBD2. Germline V gene sequence: CDR1 MDHEN, CDR2 SYDVKM. Unmatched junction bases numbered 8, after V lost 4 bases and J lost 6 bases. The CDR3 has 16 residues. CDR3 residues: CASSYPGLAGGNEQFF. The CDR3 region has the DNA TGTGCCAGCAGTTACCCCGGGCTAGCGGGAGGCAATGAGCAGTTCTTC.

This clone is medium-sized (0.01 to 0.1%) by share. The V gene is TRBV28, the J gene TRBJ2-7; 7 nucleotides line up with TRBD2. Losses at the gene ends were 8 bases for V and 4 bases for J; bases not matched to a gene: 5. From germline, CDR1 is MDHEN and CDR2 SYDVKM. The CDR3 has 12 amino acids. Written as DNA, the CDR3 is TGTGCCAGCTCGGGGGGAGGGTACGAGCAGTACTTC. This sequence encodes CASSGGGYEQYF.

This clone was picked up many times. The CDR3 is CASSLMLQGAMNTEAFF. CDR3 in DNA: TGTGCCAGCAGCCTAATGCTACAGGGGGCAATGAACACTGAAGCTTTCTTT. The chain links TRBV5-6 to TRBJ1-1; 9 bases agree with TRBD1. The J segment lost 0 bases and the V segment lost 4 bases, leaving 10 bases of the junction unmatched. The CDR3 length is 17 residues. The germline V gene encodes CDR1 SGHDT and CDR2 YYEEEE.

The chain joins TRBV6-2 or TRBV6-3 to TRBJ2-3, with D possibly being TRBD1 (6 bases). Per germline, CDR1 MNHEY and CDR2 SVGEGT. The V and J ends lost 2 bases and 8 bases respectively, with 11 bases between them. The CDR3 has 13 residues. CDR3: CASSYLGGSTQYF. CDR3 bases: TGTGCCAGCAGTTACCTAGGGGGTTCTACGCAGTATTTT.

This clone showed up many times. The V gene is TRBV5-1, the J gene TRBJ2-1; TRBD1 matches 7 bases. V gave up 4 bases and J gave up 5 bases; unmatched junction bases: 9. Per germline, CDR1 SGHRS and CDR2 YFSETQ. This CDR3 is 15 amino acids long. CDR3: CASSQRTGGNNEQFF. For the CDR3, the DNA is TGCGCCAGCAGCCAGAGGACAGGTGGCAACAATGAGCAGTTCTTC.

This clone was seen many times. The chain links TRBV28 to TRBJ1-1; tentatively, D is TRBD1 (5 bases). The CDR3 spans 17 residues. V was trimmed by 2 bases and J by 0 bases, leaving 16 bases between them. Germline-derived CDR1 and CDR2 are MDHEN and SYDVKM. CDR3 sequence reads: CASSLRGATGMNTEAFF. For the CDR3, the DNA is TGTGCCAGCAGTTTAAGAGGGGCAACTGGGATGAACACTGAAGCTTTCTTT.

Ten or more counts support this clone. The J gene is TRBJ1-3, the V gene TRBV20-1; the match to TRBD1 covers 10 bases. The germline gives CDR1 DFQATT, CDR2 SNEGSKA (reference sequence). The V gene end was trimmed by 5 bases and the J gene end by 4 bases; junction bases not matched to a gene: 2. This CDR3 has 13 amino acids. CDR3 sequence (DNA): TGCAGTGCTGGGGACAGGGGAGGAAACACCATATATTTT. Protein sequence: CSAGDRGGNTIYF.

This clone has at least ten counts. J is TRBJ2-3 and V is TRBV27; tentative D call: TRBD2 (5 bases). The CDR3 has 15 amino acids. V lost 2 bases, J lost 4 bases, and 13 bases lay in between. The germline V gene has CDR1 MNHEY and CDR2 SMNVEV (reference sequence). CDR3 sequence: CASSLRRSSADTQYF. The DNA of the CDR3 is TGTGCCAGCAGTTTACGGCGGAGTAGCGCAGATACGCAGTATTTT.

In its sample, this clone was seen many times. This chain joins TRBV14 and TRBJ1-2; D not resolved. The CDR3 consists of 15 residues. Trimming took 4 bases from V and 3 from J, leaving 15 bases between them. Germline-derived CDR1 and CDR2 are SGHDN and FVKESK. The CDR3 loop reads CASSRRTVTDYGYTF. CDR3 sequence (DNA): TGTGCCAGCAGCCGACGGACCGTAACGGACTATGGCTACACCTTC.

This clone was found many times. The chain links TRBV7-2 to TRBJ2-3; weak D call: TRBD2 (6 bases). This CDR3 is built from 17 residues. The germline gives CDR1 SGHTA, CDR2 FQGNSA. Trimming shortened V by 4 bases and J by 2 bases, and 19 bases separated the two germline ends. The CDR3 region is CASSWDWAAVDTDTQYF. The CDR3 DNA reads TGTGCCAGCAGCTGGGACTGGGCAGCCGTCGACACAGATACGCAGTATTTT. The variable domain in full, completed from reference TRBV7-2 and TRBJ2-3, reads GAGVSQSPSNKVTEKGKDVELRCDPISGHTALYWYRQSLGQGLEFLIYFQGNSAPDKSGLPSDRFSAERTGGSVSTLTIQRTQQEDSAVYLCASSWDWAAVDTDTQYFGPGTRLTVL.